These T cell receptor beta chains were read from a single sample in a study of T cell responses to AZD1222 COVID-19 vaccine. Clones were sequenced by immunoSEQ multiplex PCR, and TCRdb holds only the in-frame ones, with some missing. Counted here are approximately 180,000 clones, around nine tenths occurring once; the ten biggest clones make up 2.6%. The sequenced sample was peripheral blood, obtained on day 0 of AZD1222 vaccination. The receptors were gathered from an adult in good health. Each CDR3 is given with its conserved first and last residue. D genes are given only for firm matches. Expanded clones get a size class; other rows say once, few or many, or leave the size out.

D gene,V gene,J gene,clone size,CDR3 DNA,CDR3 protein
.,TRBV6-2/TRBV6-3,TRBJ2-3,.,TGTGCCAGCAGCCTGGACTGGACATCTTACACAGATACGCAGTATTTT,CASSLDWTSYTDTQYF
TRBD2,TRBV27,TRBJ2-1,.,TGTGCCAGCAGTTTAGCGGGAGGGCGTTACAATGAGCAGTTCTTC,CASSLAGGRYNEQFF
.,TRBV7-9,TRBJ1-2,.,TGTGCCAGCAGCCCAGCTGGGGTTAGCTATGGCTACACCTTC,CASSPAGVSYGYTF
TRBD1,TRBV5-1,TRBJ1-1,.,TGCGCCAGCAACCAGGCAGGGGGTTATACTGAAGCTTTCTTT,CASNQAGGYTEAFF
.,TRBV29-1,TRBJ2-7,.,TGCAGCGTTGAAGATAATAGGGGATACGAGCAGTACTTC,CSVEDNRGYEQYF
.,TRBV5-1,TRBJ1-1,.,TGCGCCAGCAGCCCCGCTGGGGGAGCTGAAGCTTTCTTT,CASSPAGGAEAFF
.,TRBV18,TRBJ2-1,.,TGTGCCAGCTCAGCGGAGGGAAACAATGAGCAGTTCTTC,CASSAEGNNEQFF
TRBD1,TRBV19,TRBJ1-2,.,TGTGCCAGTAGTCCAGGGACAGGGGGTTCTTATGGCTACACCTTC,CASSPGTGGSYGYTF
TRBD2,TRBV19,TRBJ2-1,.,TGTGCCAGTAGGATCCAGGGAGGGCCAAACTTCTTC,CASRIQGGPNFF
.,TRBV2,TRBJ2-1,few,TGTGCCAGCAGTGTATCAATCTCCTACAATGAGCAGTTCTTC,CASSVSISYNEQFF
TRBD1,TRBV5-1,TRBJ1-2,few,TGCGCCAGCAGCCCACAGGGGGCATCCCGGACGGAGGGCTACACCTTC,CASSPQGASRTEGYTF
.,TRBV29-1,TRBJ1-1,.,TGCAGCGTTTCGCAGGGATTAGAAGCTTTCTTT,CSVSQGLEAFF